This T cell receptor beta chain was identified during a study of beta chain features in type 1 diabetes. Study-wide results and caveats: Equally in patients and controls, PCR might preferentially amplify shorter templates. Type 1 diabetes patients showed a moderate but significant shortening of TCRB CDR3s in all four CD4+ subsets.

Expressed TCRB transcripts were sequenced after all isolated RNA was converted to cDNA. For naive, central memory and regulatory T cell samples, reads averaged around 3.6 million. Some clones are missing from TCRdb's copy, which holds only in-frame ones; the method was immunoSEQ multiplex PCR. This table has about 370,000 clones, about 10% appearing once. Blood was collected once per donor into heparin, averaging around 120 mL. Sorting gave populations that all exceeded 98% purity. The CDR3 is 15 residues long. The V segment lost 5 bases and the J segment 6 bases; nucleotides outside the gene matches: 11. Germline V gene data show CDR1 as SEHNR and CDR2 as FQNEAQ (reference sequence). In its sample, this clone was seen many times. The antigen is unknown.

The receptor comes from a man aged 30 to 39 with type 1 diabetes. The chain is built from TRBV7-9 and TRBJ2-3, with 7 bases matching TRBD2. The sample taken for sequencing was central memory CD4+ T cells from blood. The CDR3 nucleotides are TGTGCCAGCAGCCCCTCCGGGAGGAGTGGGGATACGCAGTATTTT. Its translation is CASSPSGRSGDTQYF.